A single sample is the source of the 28 T cell receptor beta chains below, sequenced in a study of identical twins. TCRdb re-derived calls from the 5' RACE reads in MiXCR, one entry per CDR3 protein. This table has fewer than 250,000 distinct CDR3 sequences, 9.4% appearing once. Sequenced material: memory (CD45RO+) T cells sorted from blood. The receptors shown here come from a woman between 18 and 29 years old in good health.

A note on this clonotype: Its ends do not fully match the called genes, so a read error is possible. This rearrangement joins TRBV20-1 to TRBJ2-3; possible D gene TRBD2, 6 bases. CDR3 size: 14 residues. Germline V gene sequence: CDR1 DFQATT, CDR2 SNEGSKA (reference sequence). The CDR3 sequence is CSSRDSGSSDTQYF. CDR3 nucleotides: TGCAGTTCTAGAGATTCCGGGAGTAGTGATACGCAGTATTTT.

This clonotype was observed at least ten times. DNA for the CDR3: TGTGCCAGCAGTGAAAGGGGGGCTGGGGCCAACGTCCTGACTTTC. Translating it yields CASSERGAGANVLTF. V gene TRBV25-1 combines with J gene TRBJ2-6; the D gene could be TRBD1 or TRBD2 (6 bases each). This CDR3 has 15 residues. Germline V gene sequence: CDR1 MGHDK, CDR2 SYGVNS. The V end was cut by 2 bases, the J end by 2 bases, with 7 bases between. The variable domain in full, completed from reference TRBV25-1 and TRBJ2-6, reads EADIYQTPRYLVIGTGKKITLECSQTMGHDKMYWYQQDPGMELHLIHYSYGVNSTEKGDLSSESTVSRIRTEHFPLTLESARPSHTSQYLCASSERGAGANVLTFGAGSRLTVL.

In its sample, this clonotype was seen many times. The rearrangement joins TRBV18 to TRBJ2-3; no firm D call. V was shortened by 2 bases and J by 3 bases, with 9 bases between the two germline ends. CDR3 length: 14 amino acids. Germline V gene lookup returns CDR1 KGHSH and CDR2 LQKENI. The chain's CDR3 is CASSPTLGTDTQYF. Here the CDR3 DNA reads TGTGCCAGCTCACCAACGCTGGGAACAGATACGCAGTATTTT.

This clonotype was seen many times. The genes are TRBV5-1 and TRBJ1-4; D call uncertain. Looked up from germline, CDR1 is SGHRS and CDR2 is YFSETQ. The CDR3 totals 14 residues. Trimming cost V 0 bases and J 4 bases, with 7 bases left between them. The CDR3 sequence: CASSLDRLNEKLFF. CDR3 DNA sequence: TGCGCCAGCAGCTTGGACAGACTTAATGAAAAACTGTTTTTT. The whole variable domain, filled in from reference TRBV5-1 and TRBJ1-4, reads KAGVTQTPRYLIKTRGQQVTLSCSPISGHRSVSWYQQTPGQGLQFLFEYFSETQRNKGNFPGRFSGRQFSNSRSEMNVSTLELGDSALYLCASSLDRLNEKLFFGSGTQLSVL.

This clonotype has ten or more counts. The chain recombines TRBV6-5 with TRBJ1-2; 10 bases agree with TRBD1. The CDR3 runs 15 residues. V was pared by 5 bases and J by 4 bases, with 7 bases of the junction left unmatched. Germline V gene lookup returns CDR1 MNHEY and CDR2 SVGAGI. CDR3 amino acids: CASSNRQGASYGYTF. CDR3 in DNA: TGTGCCAGCAGTAACAGACAGGGGGCCAGCTATGGCTACACCTTC.

V is TRBV2 and J is TRBJ1-5; 9 bases match TRBD1. CDR1 and CDR2 from the germline V gene are SNHLY and FYNNEI. After removal of 4 bases from V and 6 bases from J, the junction contained 7 bases not matched to a gene. The CDR3 contains 15 residues. CDR3 loop: CASSGGTGRSQPQHF. The CDR3, as DNA: TGTGCCAGCAGTGGCGGGACAGGGAGGAGTCAGCCCCAGCATTTT.

The J gene is TRBJ2-3, the V gene TRBV12-5; 8 nucleotides agree with TRBD2. This CDR3 contains 17 residues. J gave up 2 bases and V 1 base, and 8 bases lay outside the gene matches. Germline V CDR1 and CDR2: LGHNT, FRNRAP. CDR3 DNA: TGTGCTAGTGGTTTGGCACACGGTAGCGGGACCACAGATACGCAGTATTTT. Its protein is CASGLAHGSGTTDTQYF.

The gene calls are TRBV12-3 or TRBV12-4 and TRBJ1-5; D ambiguous. CDR3 length equals 14 residues. V was shortened by 3 bases and J by 3 bases, with 9 bases between the two germline ends. CDR3 residues: CASSLRHLNQPQHF. The CDR3 DNA reads TGTGCCAGCAGTTTGAGGCACCTCAATCAGCCCCAGCATTTT.

This clonotype was found a few times. V is TRBV3-1 and J is TRBJ2-3, with no clear D. With 5 bases removed from V and 5 bases from J, the gap between germline ends came to 11 bases. CDR3 length: 13 amino acids. CDR1 LGHDT and CDR2 YNNKEL come from the germline V gene (reference sequence). The CDR3 DNA follows: TGTGCCAGCAGCGACCTGCCGCGAGATACGCAGTATTTT. Translated, it gives CASSDLPRDTQYF.

In this sample, this clonotype turned up a few times. This chain joins TRBV3-1 and TRBJ2-1; D remains ambiguous. CDR1 LGHDT and CDR2 YNNKEL come from the germline V gene (reference sequence). Between the trimmed V and J ends, which lost 6 bases and 4 bases, there was a span of 7 bases. CDR3 length: 12 amino acids. The CDR3 DNA sequence: TGTGCCAGCAGTGTCGCTTACAATGAGCAGTTCTTC. The encoded protein is CASSVAYNEQFF.

This clonotype was seen a handful of times. V is TRBV5-5 and J is TRBJ2-7; TRBD1 matches at 11 bases. The CDR3 is 16 residues long. V was pared by 4 bases and J by 2 bases, with 8 bases of the junction left unmatched. Germline V gene sequence: CDR1 SGHKS, CDR2 YYEKEE (reference sequence). The CDR3 bases are TGTGCCAGCAGCCGCACCCCGGGACAGGGGGCCTACGAGCAGTACTTC. Its protein product is CASSRTPGQGAYEQYF.

V and J are TRBV7-6 and TRBJ1-1, with TRBD1 matching 7 bases. The CDR3 sequence is 14 residues long. Germline CDR1 reads SGHVS; CDR2 reads FNYEAQ. V was clipped by 5 bases and J by 10 bases; unmatched bases: 13. The chain's CDR3 is CASSVRDSESGAFF. The CDR3, as DNA: TGTGCCAGCAGCGTGCGGGACAGTGAATCAGGAGCTTTCTTT.

This sequence joins TRBV18 and TRBJ2-7; TRBD1 might be the D (5 bases). Trimming pared 1 base from V and 6 bases from J, leaving 16 bases between. This CDR3 has 15 residues. Germline V lookup: CDR1 KGHSH, CDR2 LQKENI. The CDR3 nucleotides read TGTGCCAGCTCACCACGGGGCGATTCTCTGGGCGAGCAGTACTTC. Its protein product is CASSPRGDSLGEQYF.

The sample holds a few counts of this clonotype. Since no conserved phenylalanine or tryptophan closes the CDR3, a read error is the likely cause. The chain recombines TRBV12-3 or TRBV12-4 with TRBJ2-7; 8 nucleotides agree with TRBD1. The CDR3 runs 19 residues. J was trimmed by 3 bases and V by 5 bases; bases with no gene match: 21. CDR3 sequence reads: CASSTSGGAGAAGVYEQYL. CDR3 nucleotide sequence: TGTGCCAGCAGTACATCAGGGGGCGCAGGAGCAGCGGGTGTCTACGAGCAGTACTTG.

This clonotype has only a few counts. In nucleotides, the CDR3 is TGTGCTAGTGGTTTGGGCATCAATCAGCCCCAGCATTTT. This gives the protein CASGLGINQPQHF. The gene calls are TRBV12-5 and TRBJ1-5; the D is unclear. The CDR3 length is 13 residues. CDR1 and CDR2 from the germline V gene are LGHNT and FRNRAP. Between the trimmed V and J ends, which lost 1 base and 3 bases, there was a span of 4 bases.

This clonotype was seen more than once but under ten times. The J gene is TRBJ2-5, the V gene TRBV5-1; 8 bases line up with TRBD1. There are 16 residues in the CDR3. Germline trimming cut 1 base from V and 2 bases from J; bases unmatched to any gene: 7. The V gene's germline CDR1 is SGHRS and CDR2 YFSETQ. CDR3 sequence: CASSLHPRQGQETQYF. CDR3 DNA: TGCGCCAGCAGCTTGCACCCCAGACAGGGGCAAGAGACCCAGTACTTC.

V gene TRBV29-1 combines with J gene TRBJ1-1, with D possibly being TRBD1 (5 bases). The length of the CDR3 is 15 residues. In germline, CDR1 is SQVTM, CDR2 ANQGSEA. The germline V and J ends were trimmed by 3 bases and 0 bases, with 14 bases remaining between them. CDR3 bases: TGCAGCGTTGATCGCGGGTGGGGCATGAACACTGAAGCTTTCTTT. It encodes CSVDRGWGMNTEAFF.

This clonotype was found many times. The rearrangement links TRBV6-1 to TRBJ2-1, with TRBD1 identical over 8 bases. The germline CDR1 and CDR2 sequences are MNHNS and SASEGT. The CDR3 covers 15 residues. The V segment lost 6 bases and the J segment 4 bases; nucleotides outside the gene matches: 8. Here the CDR3 DNA reads TGTGCCAGCAGCCTTTGGACAGGGCTGTACAATGAGCAGTTCTTC. This codes for CASSLWTGLYNEQFF.

This clonotype has only a few counts. This rearrangement joins TRBV9 to TRBJ2-5; 9 bases are a match to TRBD2. Per the germline V gene, CDR1 is SGDLS and CDR2 is YYNGEE. The ends lost 3 bases at V and 5 bases at J; junction bases unmatched: 11. CDR3 length: 16 amino acids. The CDR3 spells CASSAALSGGKETQYF. DNA of the CDR3: TGTGCCAGCAGCGCAGCCCTTAGCGGGGGTAAGGAGACCCAGTACTTC. The variable domain in full, with the rest retrieved from reference TRBV9 and TRBJ2-5, is DSGVTQTPKHLITATGQRVTLRCSPRSGDLSVYWYQQSLDQGLQFLIQYYNGEERAKGNILERFSAQQFPDLHSELNLSSLELGDSALYFCASSAALSGGKETQYFGPGTRLLVL.

This clonotype was counted at least ten times. This chain uses TRBV2 with TRBJ1-5; possible D gene TRBD1, 5 bases. Germline lookup yields CDR1 SNHLY and CDR2 FYNNEI. Trimming left V 4 bases short and J 1 base short, with 11 bases between. The CDR3 covers 15 residues. This CDR3 is CASSGAGTSNQPQHF. The CDR3 region has the DNA TGTGCCAGCAGTGGGGCAGGGACGAGCAATCAGCCCCAGCATTTT.

In its sample, this clonotype was seen many times. CDR3 region: CASSGTVNSPLHF. The CDR3, as DNA: TGTGCCAGCAGTGGGACGGTGAATTCACCCCTCCACTTT. This sequence joins TRBV6-1 and TRBJ1-6; D is unresolved. Trimming left V 4 bases short and J 7 bases short, with 8 bases between. CDR1 and CDR2 (germline): MNHNS, SASEGT. This CDR3 region has 13 residues.

This clonotype was counted only a few times. The CDR3 sequence is CASGQNRVGGYTF. The CDR3 bases are TGTGCTAGTGGCCAGAACAGGGTAGGGGGCTACACCTTC. This sequence joins TRBV12-5 and TRBJ1-2, with D maybe TRBD1 (6 bases). V was trimmed by 6 bases and J by 8 bases, leaving 16 bases between them. The CDR3 extends over 13 amino acids. Germline assignment: CDR1 LGHNT and CDR2 FRNRAP.

As for this clonotype: Germline and junction disagree at one end, which may indicate a read error. The V gene is TRBV7-2, the J gene TRBJ2-5; D ambiguous. Germline-derived CDR1 and CDR2 are SGHTA and FQGNSA. CDR3 length: 13 amino acids. The chain's CDR3 is CASRLAVGETQYF. As DNA, the CDR3 is TGTGCCAGCAGATTAGCCGTCGGGGAGACCCAGTACTTC. The variable domain in full, with the rest retrieved from reference TRBV7-2 and TRBJ2-5, is GAGVSQSPSNKVTEKGKDVELRCDPISGHTALYWYRQSLGQGLEFLIYFQGNSAPDKSGLPSDRFSAERTGGSVSTLTIQRTQQEDSAVYLCASRLAVGETQYFGPGTRLLVL.

There are a few counts of this clonotype. This chain links TRBV7-9 with TRBJ1-2, with TRBD1 as a possible D gene (5 bases). Trimming stripped 2 bases from V and 6 bases from J, with 7 bases between. The CDR3 is made up of 12 amino acids. Germline CDR1 SEHNR, CDR2 FQNEAQ (reference sequence). CDR3 sequence reads: CASSLTRDGYTF. The CDR3 region has the DNA TGTGCCAGCAGCTTAACCAGGGATGGCTACACCTTC.

This clonotype appeared a few times. The chain is built from TRBV9 and TRBJ2-7; tentatively, D is TRBD2 (6 bases). Trimming pared 7 bases from V and 3 bases from J, leaving 17 bases between. CDR3 size: 14 residues. From germline, CDR1 is SGDLS and CDR2 YYNGEE. CDR3 in amino acids: CASSPGVQNYEQYF. The CDR3, as DNA: TGTGCCAGCTCCCCGGGGGTCCAGAACTACGAGCAGTACTTC.

The sample holds many counts of this clonotype. V and J are TRBV5-1 and TRBJ2-3; a possible D gene is TRBD2 (5 bases). The V gene lost 4 bases and the J gene lost 2 bases, with 8 bases spanning the gap. CDR1 SGHRS and CDR2 YFSETQ come from the germline V gene. The CDR3 runs to 13 residues. The CDR3 here is CASSTGLTDTQYF. The CDR3 nucleotides are TGCGCCAGCAGCACCGGACTCACAGATACGCAGTATTTT.

This clonotype was observed at least ten times. The chain is built from TRBV5-5 and TRBJ2-3, with 9 bases fitting TRBD2. Germline V gene data show CDR1 as SGHKS and CDR2 as YYEKEE (reference sequence). V gave up 4 bases and J gave up 0 bases; unmatched junction bases: 6. The CDR3 is made up of 16 amino acids. The CDR3 reads CASSPYSGGSTDTQYF. The CDR3 nucleotides are TGTGCCAGCAGCCCCTATAGCGGGGGTAGCACAGATACGCAGTATTTT. The whole variable domain, filled in from reference TRBV5-5 and TRBJ2-3, reads DAGVTQSPTHLIKTRGQQVTLRCSPISGHKSVSWYQQVLGQGPQFIFQYYEKEERGRGNFPDRFSARQFPNYSSELNVNALLLGDSALYLCASSPYSGGSTDTQYFGPGTRLTVL.

V gene TRBV4-2 combines with J gene TRBJ2-3; D unresolved. CDR3 length: 15 amino acids. The germline CDR1 and CDR2 sequences are LGHNA and YNFKEQ. Trimming removed 4 bases at V and 0 bases at J, with 11 bases between. The CDR3, as DNA: TGTGCCAGCAGCCGAAGAGAGACTAGCACAGATACGCAGTATTTT. Translation: CASSRRETSTDTQYF.